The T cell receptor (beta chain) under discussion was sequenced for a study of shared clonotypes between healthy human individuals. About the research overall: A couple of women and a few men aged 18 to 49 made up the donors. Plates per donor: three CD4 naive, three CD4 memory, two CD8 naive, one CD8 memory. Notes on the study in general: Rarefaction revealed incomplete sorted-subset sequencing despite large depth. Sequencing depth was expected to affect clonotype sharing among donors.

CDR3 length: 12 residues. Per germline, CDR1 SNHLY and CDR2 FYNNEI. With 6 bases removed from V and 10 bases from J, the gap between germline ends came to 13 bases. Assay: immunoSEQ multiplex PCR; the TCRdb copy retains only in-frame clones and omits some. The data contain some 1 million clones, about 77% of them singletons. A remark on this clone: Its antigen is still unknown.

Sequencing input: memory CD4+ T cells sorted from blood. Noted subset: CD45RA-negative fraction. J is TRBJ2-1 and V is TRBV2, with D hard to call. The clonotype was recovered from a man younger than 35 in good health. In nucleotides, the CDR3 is TGTGCCAGCAGGCGGAACTCGCCGGAGCAGTTCTTC. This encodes CASRRNSPEQFF. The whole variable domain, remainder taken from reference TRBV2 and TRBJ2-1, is EPEVTQTPSHQVTQMGQEVILRCVPISNHLYFYWYRQILGQKVEFLVSFYNNEISEKSEIFDDQFSVERPDGSNFTLKIRSTKLEDSAMYFCASRRNSPEQFFGPGTRLTVL.